The 19 T cell receptor beta chains in this list originate from one sample, sequenced in a study of T cells expressing NK-cell markers. TCRdb reprocessed the 5' RACE reads and stores each CDR3 protein as one record, lacking DNA. The specimen's table records around 550,000 distinct CDR3 sequences. The material sequenced was blood T cells: a sorted CD56 or NKG2C T cell subset, CD4+ or CD8+ T cells, or bulk PBMC T cells (not recorded which). The receptors originated from a man younger than 30 in good health.

The chain has TRBV4-3 and TRBJ2-1; TCRdb returns TRBD1, unconfirmable since there is no DNA. The germline gives CDR1 LGHNA, CDR2 YSLEER. This CDR3 spans 16 amino acids. The CDR3 here is CASSQVGTGETNEQFF.

The rearrangement links TRBV4-2 to TRBJ1-1; there is no DNA to check the TCRdb D call of TRBD1. Looked up from germline, CDR1 is LGHNA and CDR2 is YNFKEQ. This CDR3 contains 13 residues. CDR3 region: CASSHTGKTEAFF.

V and J are TRBV2 and TRBJ2-7. CDR1 and CDR2 from the germline V gene are SNHLY and FYNNEI. The CDR3 length is 14 residues. CDR3: CASSENIASYEQYF.

The CDR3 is CASSPPEWTGANVLTF. The V call is TRBV11-2, the J call TRBJ2-6. This CDR3 comprises 16 residues. Germline values: CDR1 SGHAT, CDR2 FQNNGV. The complete variable domain, with remaining parts taken from reference TRBV11-2 and TRBJ2-6, reads EAGVAQSPRYKIIEKRQSVAFWCNPISGHATLYWYQQILGQGPKLLIQFQNNGVVDDSQLPKDRFSAERLKGVDSTLKIQPAKLEDSAVYLCASSPPEWTGANVLTFGAGSRLTVL.

The chain carries TRBV20-1 and TRBJ2-1; TCRdb returns TRBD1, unconfirmable since there is no DNA. The CDR3 extends over 15 amino acids. The V gene's germline CDR1 is DFQATT and CDR2 SNEGSKA (reference sequence). The CDR3 loop is CSAESTTGIYNEQFF.

This chain joins TRBV4-2 and TRBJ2-2; TCRdb outputs TRBD2, but without DNA this stays unchecked. This CDR3 has 14 amino acids. Germline values: CDR1 LGHNA, CDR2 YNFKEQ. CDR3: CASRQPEAVGELFF.

The gene calls are TRBV11-3 and TRBJ2-1; TCRdb outputs TRBD2, but without DNA this stays unchecked. Germline CDR1 SGHNT, CDR2 YENEEA. This CDR3 comprises 16 residues. The CDR3 loop is CASSLSTLAGYGEQFF.

The chain joins TRBV5-1 to TRBJ1-5; TCRdb designates TRBD1, a call that cannot be tested without DNA. There are 15 residues in the CDR3. Per germline, CDR1 SGHRS and CDR2 YFSETQ. The CDR3 loop is CASSLGGVNNQPQHF.

V gene TRBV7-2 combines with J gene TRBJ1-4. From germline, CDR1 is SGHTA and CDR2 FQGNSA. The CDR3 loop spans 16 amino acids. The CDR3 sequence: CASSLVKVATNEKLFF.

This sequence joins TRBV25-1 and TRBJ2-1. CDR3 length: 15 amino acids. CDR1 MGHDK and CDR2 SYGVNS come from the germline V gene. The CDR3: CASSEYRDSINEQFF.

The V call is TRBV11-1, the J call TRBJ2-1; the TCRdb D gene call, TRBD2, has no DNA to confirm it. Germline V gene data show CDR1 as SGHAT and CDR2 as FQDESV (reference sequence). This CDR3 is 18 amino acids long. CDR3 loop: CASSLFPPLAANYNEQFF.

The V call is TRBV6-2 or TRBV6-3, the J call TRBJ2-7; TCRdb gives TRBD1 as the D gene, but with no DNA this cannot be confirmed. This CDR3 is 18 amino acids long. Germline V gene data show CDR1 as MNHEY and CDR2 as SVGEGT. CDR3 in amino acids: CASSYSARDANPPYEQYF.

This chain connects TRBV28 to TRBJ1-5. The V gene's germline CDR1 is MDHEN and CDR2 SYDVKM. This CDR3 contains 12 residues. Here the CDR3 reads CASSGLPGPQHF.

This chain uses TRBV4-2 with TRBJ2-1. This CDR3 has 15 residues. CDR1 is LGHNA and CDR2 is YNFKEQ in the germline V gene. CDR3 region: CASSQGYPSYNEQFF.

V is TRBV29-1 and J is TRBJ2-2; TCRdb returns TRBD2, unconfirmable since there is no DNA. The CDR3 is made up of 16 amino acids. CDR1 SQVTM and CDR2 ANQGSEA come from the germline V gene. Here the CDR3 reads CSVVGAGGPITGELFF.

The rearrangement joins TRBV6-2 or TRBV6-3 to TRBJ2-5; TCRdb proposes TRBD2, but this gene call is untestable without DNA. Germline loops: CDR1 MNHEY, CDR2 SVGEGT. This CDR3 region has 14 residues. CDR3 in amino acids: CASSYGRSGETQYF.

This sequence joins TRBV7-2 and TRBJ2-1; the D gene TCRdb calls, TRBD2, cannot be checked with no DNA. The CDR3 has 15 amino acids. Looked up from germline, CDR1 is SGHTA and CDR2 is FQGNSA. Here the CDR3 reads CASSLRRGLYNEQFF. Based on the CDR3 plus reference TRBV7-2 and TRBJ2-1, the full variable domain is GAGVSQSPSNKVTEKGKDVELRCDPISGHTALYWYRQSLGQGLEFLIYFQGNSAPDKSGLPSDRFSAERTGGSVSTLTIQRTQQEDSAVYLCASSLRRGLYNEQFFGPGTRLTVL.

The chain uses TRBV5-1 and TRBJ2-7. Germline loops: CDR1 SGHRS, CDR2 YFSETQ. This CDR3 contains 15 residues. Here the CDR3 reads CASSPRQGEAYEQYF.

This chain connects TRBV19 to TRBJ2-5; TCRdb proposes TRBD1, but this gene call is untestable without DNA. Germline values: CDR1 LNHDA, CDR2 SQIVND (reference sequence). This CDR3 is built from 16 residues. The CDR3 spells CASSTLLTGGVETQYF.